Sequencing of this T cell receptor beta chain was carried out in a study of T cell repertoires in cytomegalovirus infection. Overall study: Recently identified HLA-C-restricted CMV epitopes and well-studied HLA-B-restricted CMV epitopes were used by the study. Study-wide findings and caveats: Identification of carriers of CMV plus the relevant HLA was performed using cumulative public TCR beta family frequency.

Via MiXCR, TCRdb re-called the reads, giving one row per CDR3 protein. This table holds 100,000 to 150,000 distinct CDR3 sequences, 25% to 35% found once. A note on this clonotype: The target antigen is unknown.

This receptor was taken from a human donor in good health (CMV status not recorded). Some clones in this sample may be carry-over from other donors' samples. Sequencing was performed on CD8+ T cells from cultured PBMCs, taken from culture after CMV antigen stimulation.

CDR3 amino acids: CASSLGPGGSPLHF. As DNA, the CDR3 is TGTGCCAGCAGTTTAGGTCCAGGGGGCTCACCCCTCCACTTT. This chain uses TRBV12-3 or TRBV12-4 with TRBJ1-6; 8 bases agree with TRBD1. The CDR3 is made up of 14 amino acids. V lost 1 base, J lost 10 bases, and 3 bases stayed unmatched.